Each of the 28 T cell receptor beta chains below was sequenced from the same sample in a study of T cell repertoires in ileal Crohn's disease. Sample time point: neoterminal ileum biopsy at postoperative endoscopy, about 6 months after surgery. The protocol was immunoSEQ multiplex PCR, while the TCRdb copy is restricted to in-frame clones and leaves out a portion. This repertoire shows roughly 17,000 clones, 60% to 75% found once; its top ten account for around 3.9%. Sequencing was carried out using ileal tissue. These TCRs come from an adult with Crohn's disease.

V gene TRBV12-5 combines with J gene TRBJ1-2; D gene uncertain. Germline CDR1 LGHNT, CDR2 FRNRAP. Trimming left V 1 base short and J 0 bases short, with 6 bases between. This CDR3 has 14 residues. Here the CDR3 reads CASGLGASNYGYTF. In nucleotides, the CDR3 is TGTGCTAGTGGTTTGGGAGCGTCTAACTATGGCTACACCTTC. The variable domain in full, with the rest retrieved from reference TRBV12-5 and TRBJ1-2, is DARVTQTPRHKVTEMGQEVTMRCQPILGHNTVFWYRQTMMQGLELLAYFRNRAPLDDSGMPKDRFSAEMPDATLATLKIQPSEPRDSAVYFCASGLGASNYGYTFGSGTRLTVV.

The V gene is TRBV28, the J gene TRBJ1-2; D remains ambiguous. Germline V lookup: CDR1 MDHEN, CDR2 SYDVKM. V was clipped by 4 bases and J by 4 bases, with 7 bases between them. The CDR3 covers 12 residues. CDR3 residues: CASSSRSYGYTF. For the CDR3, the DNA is TGTGCCAGCAGTTCCCGGTCCTATGGCTACACCTTC.

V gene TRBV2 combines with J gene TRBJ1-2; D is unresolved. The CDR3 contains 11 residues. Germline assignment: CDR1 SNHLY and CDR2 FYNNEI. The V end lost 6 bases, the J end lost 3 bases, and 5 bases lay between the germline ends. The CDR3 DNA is TGTGCCAGCAGGCGGGACTATGGCTACACCTTC. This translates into CASRRDYGYTF. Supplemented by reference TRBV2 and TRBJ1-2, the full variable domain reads EPEVTQTPSHQVTQMGQEVILRCVPISNHLYFYWYRQILGQKVEFLVSFYNNEISEKSEIFDDQFSVERPDGSNFTLKIRSTKLEDSAMYFCASRRDYGYTFGSGTRLTVV.

The CDR3 nucleotides are TGTGCCAGCAGCCAAGTGGCAGGGGACTATGGCTACACCTTC. Translating it yields CASSQVAGDYGYTF. The chain employs TRBV4-2 and TRBJ1-2; D may be TRBD1 (6 bases). The CDR3 runs 14 residues. V was trimmed by 1 base and J by 3 bases, leaving 9 bases between them. Germline CDR1 and CDR2: LGHNA and YNFKEQ.

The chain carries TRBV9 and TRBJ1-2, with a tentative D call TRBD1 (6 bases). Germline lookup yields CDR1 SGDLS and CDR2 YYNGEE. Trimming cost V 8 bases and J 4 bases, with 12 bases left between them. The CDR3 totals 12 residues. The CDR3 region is CASTTGSYGYTF. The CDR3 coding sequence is TGTGCCAGTACCACAGGGAGCTATGGCTACACCTTC.

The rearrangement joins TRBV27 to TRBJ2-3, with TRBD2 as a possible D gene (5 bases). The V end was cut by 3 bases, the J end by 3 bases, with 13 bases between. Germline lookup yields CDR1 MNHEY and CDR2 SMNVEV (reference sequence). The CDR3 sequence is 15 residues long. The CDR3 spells CASSLVGEGTDTQYF. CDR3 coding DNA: TGTGCCAGCAGTTTGGTGGGAGAGGGTACAGATACGCAGTATTTT.

For the CDR3, the DNA is TGTGCCAGCAGTCCCGGGATAGCGGGGAGACGGGAGCAGTACTTC. Protein sequence: CASSPGIAGRREQYF. The chain recombines TRBV5-4 with TRBJ2-7; 8 nucleotides align to TRBD2. V gave up 5 bases and J gave up 7 bases; unmatched junction bases: 14. Germline V gives CDR1 SGHNT, CDR2 YYREEE (reference sequence). The CDR3 contains 15 residues.

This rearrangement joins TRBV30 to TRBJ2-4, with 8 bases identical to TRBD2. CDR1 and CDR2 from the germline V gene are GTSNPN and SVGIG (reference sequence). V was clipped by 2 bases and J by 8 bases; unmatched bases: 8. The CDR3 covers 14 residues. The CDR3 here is CAWSPQGREDIQYF. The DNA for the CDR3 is TGTGCCTGGAGTCCCCAAGGGCGGGAGGACATTCAGTACTTC.

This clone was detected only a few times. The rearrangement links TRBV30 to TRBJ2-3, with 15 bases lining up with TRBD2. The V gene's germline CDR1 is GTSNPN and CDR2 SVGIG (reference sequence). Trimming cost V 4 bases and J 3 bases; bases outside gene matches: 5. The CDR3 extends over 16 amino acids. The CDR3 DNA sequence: TGTGCCTGGAATGGTGGGACTAGCGGGAGGACAGATACGCAGTATTTT. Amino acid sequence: CAWNGGTSGRTDTQYF.

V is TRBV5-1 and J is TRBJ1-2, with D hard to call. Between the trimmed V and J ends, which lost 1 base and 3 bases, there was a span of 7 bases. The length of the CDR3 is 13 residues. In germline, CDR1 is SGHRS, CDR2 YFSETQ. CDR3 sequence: CASSLLADYGYTF. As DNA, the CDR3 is TGCGCCAGCAGCTTGCTGGCAGACTATGGCTACACCTTC.

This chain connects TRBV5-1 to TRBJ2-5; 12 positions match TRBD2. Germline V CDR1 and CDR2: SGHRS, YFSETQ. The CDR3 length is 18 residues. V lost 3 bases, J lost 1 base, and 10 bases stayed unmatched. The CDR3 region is CASSSTTSGGPFQETQYF. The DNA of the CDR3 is TGCGCCAGCAGCTCTACGACTAGCGGGGGCCCTTTCCAAGAGACCCAGTACTTC.

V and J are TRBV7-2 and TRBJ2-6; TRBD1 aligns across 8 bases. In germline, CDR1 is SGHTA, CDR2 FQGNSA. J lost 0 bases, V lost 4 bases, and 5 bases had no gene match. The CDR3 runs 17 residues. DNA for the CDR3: TGTGCCAGCAGCTCCAGGACAGGGAGCTCTGGGGCCAACGTCCTGACTTTC. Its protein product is CASSSRTGSSGANVLTF. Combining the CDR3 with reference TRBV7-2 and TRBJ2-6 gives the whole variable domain GAGVSQSPSNKVTEKGKDVELRCDPISGHTALYWYRQSLGQGLEFLIYFQGNSAPDKSGLPSDRFSAERTGGSVSTLTIQRTQQEDSAVYLCASSSRTGSSGANVLTFGAGSRLTVL.

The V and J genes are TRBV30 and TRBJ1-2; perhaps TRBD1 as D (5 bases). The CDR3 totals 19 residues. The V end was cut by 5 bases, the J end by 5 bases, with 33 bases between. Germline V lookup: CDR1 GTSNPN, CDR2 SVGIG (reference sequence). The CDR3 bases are TGTGCCTGGGGAGACCCCGGGACTTCCCTATCTCCCTCGTGGTATGGCTACACCTTC. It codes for CAWGDPGTSLSPSWYGYTF.

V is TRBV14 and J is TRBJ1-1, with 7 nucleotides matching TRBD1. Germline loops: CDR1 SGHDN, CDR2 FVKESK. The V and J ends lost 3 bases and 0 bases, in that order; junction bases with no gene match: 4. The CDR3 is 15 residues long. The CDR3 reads CASSHPTGMNTEAFF. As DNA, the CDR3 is TGTGCCAGCAGCCACCCGACAGGGATGAACACTGAAGCTTTCTTT.

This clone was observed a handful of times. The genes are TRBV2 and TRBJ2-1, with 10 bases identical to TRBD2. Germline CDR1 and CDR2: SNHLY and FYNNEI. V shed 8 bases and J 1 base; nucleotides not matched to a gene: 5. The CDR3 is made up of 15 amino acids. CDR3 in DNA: TGTGCCAGCTCGACTAGCGGGTTTTCCTACAATGAGCAGTTCTTC. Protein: CASSTSGFSYNEQFF.

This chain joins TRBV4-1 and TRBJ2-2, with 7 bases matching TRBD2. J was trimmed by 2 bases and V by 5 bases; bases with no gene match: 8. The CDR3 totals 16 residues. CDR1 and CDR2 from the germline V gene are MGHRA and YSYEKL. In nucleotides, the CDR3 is TGCGCCAGCAGCGTAAATGAGGGACTAAACACCGGGGAGCTGTTTTTT. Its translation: CASSVNEGLNTGELFF.

The CDR3 sequence: CASRSGRTVGELFF. The CDR3 DNA reads TGTGCAAGTCGTAGTGGGAGGACTGTCGGGGAGCTGTTTTTT. This chain connects TRBV12-2 to TRBJ2-2; the table names TRBD2, a call not compared with the DNA. TRBV12-2 has pseudogene status. The CDR3 runs 14 residues.

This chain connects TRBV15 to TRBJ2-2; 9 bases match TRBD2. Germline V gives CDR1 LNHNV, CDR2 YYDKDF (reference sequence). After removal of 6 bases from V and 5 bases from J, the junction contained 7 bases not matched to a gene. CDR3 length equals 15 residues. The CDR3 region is CATRSGGLNTGELFF. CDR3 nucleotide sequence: TGTGCCACCAGGAGCGGGGGGCTAAATACCGGGGAGCTGTTTTTT. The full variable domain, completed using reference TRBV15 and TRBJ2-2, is DAMVIQNPRYQVTQFGKPVTLSCSQTLNHNVMYWYQQKSSQAPKLLFHYYDKDFNNEADTPDNFQSRRPNTSFCFLDIRSPGLGDTAMYLCATRSGGLNTGELFFGEGSRLTVL.

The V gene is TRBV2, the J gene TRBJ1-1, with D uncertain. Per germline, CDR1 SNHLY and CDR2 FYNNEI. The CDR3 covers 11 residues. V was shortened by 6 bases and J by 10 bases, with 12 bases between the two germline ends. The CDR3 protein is CASRRTGGAFF. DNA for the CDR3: TGTGCCAGCAGGCGCACGGGTGGAGCTTTCTTT.

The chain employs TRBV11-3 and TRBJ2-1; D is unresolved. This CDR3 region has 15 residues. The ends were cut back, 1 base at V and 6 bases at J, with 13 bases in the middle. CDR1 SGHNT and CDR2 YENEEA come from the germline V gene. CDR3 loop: CASSLGHNEVNEQFF. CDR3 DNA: TGTGCCAGCAGCTTAGGGCACAATGAAGTCAATGAGCAGTTCTTC.

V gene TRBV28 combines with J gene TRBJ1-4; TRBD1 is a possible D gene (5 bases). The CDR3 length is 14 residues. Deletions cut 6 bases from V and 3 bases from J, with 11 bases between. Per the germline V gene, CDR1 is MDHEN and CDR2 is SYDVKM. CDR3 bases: TGTGCCAGCAGCCAGGGTGGGTCTAATGAAAAACTGTTTTTT. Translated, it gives CASSQGGSNEKLFF.

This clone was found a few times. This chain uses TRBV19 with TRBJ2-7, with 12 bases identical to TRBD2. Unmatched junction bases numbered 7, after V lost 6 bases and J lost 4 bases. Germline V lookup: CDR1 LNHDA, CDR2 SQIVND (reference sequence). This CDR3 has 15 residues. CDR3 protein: CASSPRLAGAYEQYF. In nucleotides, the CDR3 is TGTGCCAGTAGCCCAAGACTAGCGGGAGCGTACGAGCAGTACTTC. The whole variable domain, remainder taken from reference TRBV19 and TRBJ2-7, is DGGITQSPKYLFRKEGQNVTLSCEQNLNHDAMYWYRQDPGQGLRLIYYSQIVNDFQKGDIAEGYSVSREKKESFPLTVTSAQKNPTAFYLCASSPRLAGAYEQYFGPGTRLTVT.

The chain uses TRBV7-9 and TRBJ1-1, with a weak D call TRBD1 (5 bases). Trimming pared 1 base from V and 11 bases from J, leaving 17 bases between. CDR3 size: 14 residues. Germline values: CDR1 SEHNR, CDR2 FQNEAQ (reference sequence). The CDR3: CASSLESDTQAAFF. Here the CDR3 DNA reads TGTGCCAGCAGCTTAGAATCGGACACTCAAGCGGCTTTCTTT.

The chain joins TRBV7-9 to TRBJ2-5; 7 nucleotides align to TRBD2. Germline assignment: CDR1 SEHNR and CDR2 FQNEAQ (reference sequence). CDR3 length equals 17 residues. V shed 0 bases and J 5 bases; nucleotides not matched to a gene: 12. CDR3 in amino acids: CASSLAPGGSGWETQYF. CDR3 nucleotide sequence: TGTGCCAGCAGCTTAGCGCCGGGCGGGAGTGGTTGGGAGACCCAGTACTTC.

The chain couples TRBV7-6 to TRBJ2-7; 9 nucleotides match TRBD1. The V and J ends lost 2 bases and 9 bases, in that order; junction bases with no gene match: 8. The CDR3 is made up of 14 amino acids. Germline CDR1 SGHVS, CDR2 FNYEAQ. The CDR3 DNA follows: TGTGCCAGCAGCTTATCAGGACAGGGGATAGGGCAGTACTTC. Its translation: CASSLSGQGIGQYF. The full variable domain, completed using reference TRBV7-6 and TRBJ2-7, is GAGVSQSPRYKVTKRGQDVALRCDPISGHVSLYWYRQALGQGPEFLTYFNYEAQQDKSGLPNDRFSAERPEGSISTLTIQRTEQRDSAMYRCASSLSGQGIGQYFGPGTRLTVT.

The CDR3 DNA reads as TGTGCCAGCAGCTTGGGGACAGGGGGTGCCTCGCAGTTCTTC. Encoded protein: CASSLGTGGASQFF. The rearrangement links TRBV7-2 to TRBJ2-1; 11 bases agree with TRBD1. The CDR3 spans 14 residues. Germline-derived CDR1 and CDR2 are SGHTA and FQGNSA. Trimming removed 3 bases from V and 12 bases from J; junction bases left unmatched: 7.

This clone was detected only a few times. DNA for the CDR3: TGTGCCAGTAGTGTGGGAGGGCTGGGAGGCTACGAGCAGTACTTC. This gives the protein CASSVGGLGGYEQYF. The chain has TRBV19 and TRBJ2-5, with 7 nucleotides matching TRBD2. TRBJ2-7 explains the end of the DNA better; the J call may be wrong. Germline CDR1 and CDR2: LNHDA and SQIVND (reference sequence). This CDR3 comprises 15 residues.

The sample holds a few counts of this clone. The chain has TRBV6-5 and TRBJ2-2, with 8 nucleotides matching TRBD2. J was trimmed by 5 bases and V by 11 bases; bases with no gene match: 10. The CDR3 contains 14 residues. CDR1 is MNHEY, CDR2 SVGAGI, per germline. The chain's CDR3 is CAVKPGGQTGELFF. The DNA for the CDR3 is TGTGCCGTCAAGCCGGGGGGGCAGACCGGGGAGCTGTTTTTT.